This is a list of T cell receptor beta chains from one sample in a study of blood T cell repertoires in COVID-19. This table comes from immunoSEQ multiplex PCR, and its TCRdb copy is limited to in-frame clones, with some not included. Among about 170,000 clones, 83% were seen once, and the ten largest hold roughly 2%. Source material: peripheral blood. The origin of the receptors is an elderly woman with acute or convalescent COVID-19. Each CDR3 is given with its conserved first and last residue. Fields, in order: D gene, V gene, J gene, clone size, CDR3 protein, CDR3 DNA. The D gene is left open where the match is weak. Some rows mark clone size as missing; the rest say once, few, many or name a class of expanded clone.

D: TRBD1
V: TRBV28
J: TRBJ1-1
size: .
CDR3: CASSLIGGRGYPNTEAFF
DNA: TGTGCCAGCAGTTTAATAGGGGGCAGGGGCTACCCCAACACTGAAGCTTTCTTT

D: TRBD2
V: TRBV28
J: TRBJ2-5
size: .
CDR3: CASTQGFSGKGQETQYF
DNA: TGTGCCAGCACCCAAGGATTTAGCGGGAAAGGACAAGAGACCCAGTACTTC

D: TRBD2
V: TRBV19
J: TRBJ2-7
size: .
CDR3: CASSIRAGPSYEQYF
DNA: TGTGCCAGTAGTATACGAGCGGGACCCTCCTACGAGCAGTACTTC

D: .
V: TRBV5-4
J: TRBJ2-2
size: once
CDR3: CASSLIGATGELFF
DNA: TGTGCCAGCAGCTTGATAGGGGCTACCGGGGAGCTGTTTTTT

D: TRBD2
V: TRBV7-6
J: TRBJ2-7
size: few
CDR3: CASSFSSGLVPFEQYF
DNA: TGTGCCAGCAGCTTTAGTTCGGGACTAGTTCCGTTCGAGCAGTACTTC

D: .
V: TRBV6-5
J: TRBJ2-3
size: once
CDR3: CASSYLGAATDTQYF
DNA: TGTGCCAGCAGTTACCTAGGGGCAGCCACAGATACGCAGTATTTT

D: TRBD1
V: TRBV19
J: TRBJ1-6
size: once
CDR3: CASQQGARSSPLHF
DNA: TGTGCCAGCCAACAGGGGGCCAGGTCTTCACCCCTCCACTTT

D: TRBD1
V: TRBV19
J: TRBJ1-2
size: .
CDR3: CASSRQGVNGYTF
DNA: TGTGCCAGTAGTCGACAGGGGGTAAATGGCTACACCTTC

D: .
V: TRBV14
J: TRBJ1-3
size: many
CDR3: CASSQGYRGNTIYF
DNA: TGTGCCAGCAGCCAAGGCTACAGGGGAAACACCATATATTTT

D: TRBD1
V: TRBV27
J: TRBJ2-7
size: .
CDR3: CAIGTGRFYEQYF
DNA: TGTGCCATCGGGACAGGGAGGTTTTACGAGCAGTACTTC

D: .
V: TRBV9
J: TRBJ1-6
size: .
CDR3: CASSGGYSPLHF
DNA: TGTGCCAGCAGCGGAGGGTATTCACCCCTCCACTTT

D: TRBD1
V: TRBV3-1/TRBV3-2
J: TRBJ2-3
size: .
CDR3: CASSLSGTGNLGDTQYF
DNA: TGTGCCAGCAGCCTTTCCGGGACAGGGAATTTAGGGGATACGCAGTATTTT

D: .
V: TRBV6-5
J: TRBJ2-5
size: .
CDR3: CASMEEEWMAYF
DNA: TGTGCCAGCATGGAGGAGGAGTGGATGGCATACTTC